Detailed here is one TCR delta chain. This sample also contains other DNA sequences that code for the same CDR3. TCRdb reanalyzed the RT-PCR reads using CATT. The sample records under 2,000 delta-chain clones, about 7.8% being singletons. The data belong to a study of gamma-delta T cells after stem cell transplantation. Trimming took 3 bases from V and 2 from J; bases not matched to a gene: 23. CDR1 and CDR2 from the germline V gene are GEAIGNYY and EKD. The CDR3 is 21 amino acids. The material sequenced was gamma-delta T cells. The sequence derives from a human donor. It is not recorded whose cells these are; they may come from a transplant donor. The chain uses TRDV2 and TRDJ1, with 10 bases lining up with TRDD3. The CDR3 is CACDPLPTREGDTGFTDKLIF. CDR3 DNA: TGTGCCTGTGACCCTCTTCCTACGAGAGAGGGGGATACGGGGTTTACCGATAAACTCATCTTT.